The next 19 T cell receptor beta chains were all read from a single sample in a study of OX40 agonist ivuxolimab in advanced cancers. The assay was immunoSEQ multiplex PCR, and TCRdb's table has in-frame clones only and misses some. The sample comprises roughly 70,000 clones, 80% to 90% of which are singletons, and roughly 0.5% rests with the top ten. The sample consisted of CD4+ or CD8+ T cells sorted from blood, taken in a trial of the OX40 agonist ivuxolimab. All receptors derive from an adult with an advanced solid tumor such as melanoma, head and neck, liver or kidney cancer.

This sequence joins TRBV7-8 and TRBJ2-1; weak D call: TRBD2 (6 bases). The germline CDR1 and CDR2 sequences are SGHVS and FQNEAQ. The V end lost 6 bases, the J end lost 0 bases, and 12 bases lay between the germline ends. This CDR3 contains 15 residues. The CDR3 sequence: CASRNTGGSYNEQFF. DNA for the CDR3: TGTGCCAGCAGAAACACCGGGGGCTCCTACAATGAGCAGTTCTTC.

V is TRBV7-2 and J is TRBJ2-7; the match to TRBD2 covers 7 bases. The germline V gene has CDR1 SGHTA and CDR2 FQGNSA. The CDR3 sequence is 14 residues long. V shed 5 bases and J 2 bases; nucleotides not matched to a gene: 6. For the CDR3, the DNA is TGTGCCAGCAGCCAGCCCGGGACTACCTACGAGCAGTACTTC. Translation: CASSQPGTTYEQYF.

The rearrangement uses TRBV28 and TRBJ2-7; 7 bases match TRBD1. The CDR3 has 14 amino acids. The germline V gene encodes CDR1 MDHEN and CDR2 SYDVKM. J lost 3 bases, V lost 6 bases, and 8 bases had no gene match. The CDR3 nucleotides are TGTGCCAGCAGACTGACAGGGCCCCACTACGAGCAGTACTTC. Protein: CASRLTGPHYEQYF.

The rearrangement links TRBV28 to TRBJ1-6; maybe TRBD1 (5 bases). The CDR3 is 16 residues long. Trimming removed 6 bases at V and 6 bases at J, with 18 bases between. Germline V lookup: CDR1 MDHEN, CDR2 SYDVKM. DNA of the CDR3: TGTGCCAGCAGAACGGGGACTGCAGTGACTAATTCACCCCTCCACTTT. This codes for CASRTGTAVTNSPLHF.

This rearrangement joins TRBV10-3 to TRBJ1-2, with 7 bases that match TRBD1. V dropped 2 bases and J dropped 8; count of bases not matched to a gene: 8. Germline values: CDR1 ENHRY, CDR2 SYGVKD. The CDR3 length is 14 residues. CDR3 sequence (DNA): TGTGCCATCAGTGAGGGGGGACAGATGGGAGGCTACACCTTC. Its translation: CAISEGGQMGGYTF.

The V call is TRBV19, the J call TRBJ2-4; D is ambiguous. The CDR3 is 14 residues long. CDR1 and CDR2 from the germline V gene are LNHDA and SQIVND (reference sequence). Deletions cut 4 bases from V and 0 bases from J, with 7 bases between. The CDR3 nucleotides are TGTGCCAGTAGTAGCTCTACAGCCAAAAACATTCAGTACTTC. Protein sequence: CASSSSTAKNIQYF.

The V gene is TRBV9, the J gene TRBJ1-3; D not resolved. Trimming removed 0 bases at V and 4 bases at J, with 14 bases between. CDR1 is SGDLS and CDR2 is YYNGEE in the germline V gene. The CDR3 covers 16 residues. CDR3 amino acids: CASSVELGGYGNTIYF. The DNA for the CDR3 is TGTGCCAGCAGCGTAGAATTAGGTGGATACGGAAACACCATATATTTT.

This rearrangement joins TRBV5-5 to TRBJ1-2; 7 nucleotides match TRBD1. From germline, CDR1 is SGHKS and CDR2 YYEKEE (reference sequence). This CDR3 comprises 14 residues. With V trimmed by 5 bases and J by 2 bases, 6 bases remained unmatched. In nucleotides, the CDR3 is TGTGCCAGCAGGCGTCAGGGGGGCAACTATGGCTACACCTTC. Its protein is CASRRQGGNYGYTF.

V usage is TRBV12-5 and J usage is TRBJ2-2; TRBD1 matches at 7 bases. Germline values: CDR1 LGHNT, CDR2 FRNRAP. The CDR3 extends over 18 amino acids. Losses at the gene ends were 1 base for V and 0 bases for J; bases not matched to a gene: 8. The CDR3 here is CASGLGMDRWPNTGELFF. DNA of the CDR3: TGTGCTAGTGGTTTGGGAATGGACAGGTGGCCGAACACCGGGGAGCTGTTTTTT.

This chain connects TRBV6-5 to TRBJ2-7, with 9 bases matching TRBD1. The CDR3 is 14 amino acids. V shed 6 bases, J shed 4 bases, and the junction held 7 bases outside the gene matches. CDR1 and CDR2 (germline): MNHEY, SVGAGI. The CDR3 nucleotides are TGTGCCAGCAGACTCGGACAGGGGATGTACGAGCAGTACTTC. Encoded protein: CASRLGQGMYEQYF.

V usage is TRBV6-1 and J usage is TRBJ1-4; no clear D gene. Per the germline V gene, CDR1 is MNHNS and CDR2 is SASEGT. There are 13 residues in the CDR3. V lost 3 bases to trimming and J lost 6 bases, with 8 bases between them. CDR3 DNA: TGTGCCAGCAGTGACACCGTTGATGAAAAACTGTTTTTT. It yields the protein CASSDTVDEKLFF.

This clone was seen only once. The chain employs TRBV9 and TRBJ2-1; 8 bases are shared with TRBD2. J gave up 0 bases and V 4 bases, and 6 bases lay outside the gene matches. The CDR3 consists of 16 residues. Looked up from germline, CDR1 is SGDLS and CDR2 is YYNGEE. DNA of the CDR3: TGTGCCAGCAGCTATGGACTAGCCTCCTCCTACAATGAGCAGTTCTTC. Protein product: CASSYGLASSYNEQFF.

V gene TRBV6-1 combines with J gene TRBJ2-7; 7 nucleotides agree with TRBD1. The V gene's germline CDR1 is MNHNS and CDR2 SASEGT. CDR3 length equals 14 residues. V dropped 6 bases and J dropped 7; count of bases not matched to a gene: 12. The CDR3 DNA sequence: TGTGCCAGCAGCTCTAGTCCGGACAGGCTTGAGCAGTACTTC. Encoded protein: CASSSSPDRLEQYF.

The CDR3 region is CASSINRNTEAFF. The CDR3, as DNA: TGTGCCAGTAGTATCAACAGGAACACTGAAGCTTTCTTT. The V gene is TRBV19, the J gene TRBJ1-1; D gene uncertain. Between the trimmed V and J ends, which lost 3 bases and 1 base, there was a span of 6 bases. CDR3 length: 13 amino acids. Germline V CDR1 and CDR2: LNHDA, SQIVND (reference sequence).

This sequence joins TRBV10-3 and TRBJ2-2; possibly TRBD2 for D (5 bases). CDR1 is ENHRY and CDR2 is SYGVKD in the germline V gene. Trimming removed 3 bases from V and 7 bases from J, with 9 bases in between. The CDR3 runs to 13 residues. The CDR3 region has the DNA TGTGCCATCAGTGATGAGGGAGACGGGGAGCTGTTTTTT. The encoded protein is CAISDEGDGELFF.

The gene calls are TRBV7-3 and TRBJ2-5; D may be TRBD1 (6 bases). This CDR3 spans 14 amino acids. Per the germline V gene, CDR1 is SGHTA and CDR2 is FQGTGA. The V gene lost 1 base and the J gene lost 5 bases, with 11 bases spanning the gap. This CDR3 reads CASSLRGPGETQYF. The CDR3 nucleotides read TGTGCCAGCAGCTTAAGGGGGCCTGGCGAGACCCAGTACTTC.

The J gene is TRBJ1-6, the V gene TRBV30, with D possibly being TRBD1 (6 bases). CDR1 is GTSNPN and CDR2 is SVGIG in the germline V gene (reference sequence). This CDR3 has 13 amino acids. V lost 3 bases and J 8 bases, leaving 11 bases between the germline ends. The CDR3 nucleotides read TGTGCCTGGAGACAGGGCGCTCATTCACCCCTCCACTTT. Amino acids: CAWRQGAHSPLHF. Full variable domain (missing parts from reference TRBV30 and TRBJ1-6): SQTIHQWPATLVQPVGSPLSLECTVEGTSNPNLYWYRQAAGRGLQLLFYSVGIGQISSEVPQNLSASRPQDRQFILSSKKLLLSDSGFYLCAWRQGAHSPLHFGNGTRLTVT.

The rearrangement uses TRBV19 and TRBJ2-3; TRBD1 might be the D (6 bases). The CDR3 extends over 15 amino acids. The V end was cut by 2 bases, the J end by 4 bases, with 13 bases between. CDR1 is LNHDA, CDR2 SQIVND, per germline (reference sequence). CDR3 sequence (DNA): TGTGCCAGTAGTATAACAGGGTATCCGTCAGATACGCAGTATTTT. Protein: CASSITGYPSDTQYF. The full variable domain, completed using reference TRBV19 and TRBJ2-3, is DGGITQSPKYLFRKEGQNVTLSCEQNLNHDAMYWYRQDPGQGLRLIYYSQIVNDFQKGDIAEGYSVSREKKESFPLTVTSAQKNPTAFYLCASSITGYPSDTQYFGPGTRLTVL.

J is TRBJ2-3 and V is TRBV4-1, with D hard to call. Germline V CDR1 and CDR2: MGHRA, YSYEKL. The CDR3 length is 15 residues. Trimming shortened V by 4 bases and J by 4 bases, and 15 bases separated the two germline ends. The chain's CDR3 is CASSPLPTGADTQYF. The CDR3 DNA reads TGCGCCAGCAGCCCCCTCCCCACTGGGGCAGATACGCAGTATTTT.